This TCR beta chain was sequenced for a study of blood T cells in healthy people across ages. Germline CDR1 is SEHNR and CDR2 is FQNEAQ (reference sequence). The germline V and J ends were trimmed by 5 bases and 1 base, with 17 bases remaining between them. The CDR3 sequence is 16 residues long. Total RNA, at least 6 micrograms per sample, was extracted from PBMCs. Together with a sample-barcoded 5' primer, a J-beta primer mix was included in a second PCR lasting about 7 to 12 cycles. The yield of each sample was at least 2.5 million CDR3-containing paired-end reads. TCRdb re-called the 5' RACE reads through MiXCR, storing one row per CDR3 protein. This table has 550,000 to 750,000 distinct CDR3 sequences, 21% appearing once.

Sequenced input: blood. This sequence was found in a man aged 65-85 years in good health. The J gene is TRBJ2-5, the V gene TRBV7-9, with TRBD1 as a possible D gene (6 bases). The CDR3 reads CASSELTGGGQETQYF. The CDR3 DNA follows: TGTGCCAGCAGCGAACTGACAGGTGGGGGCCAAGAGACCCAGTACTTC.